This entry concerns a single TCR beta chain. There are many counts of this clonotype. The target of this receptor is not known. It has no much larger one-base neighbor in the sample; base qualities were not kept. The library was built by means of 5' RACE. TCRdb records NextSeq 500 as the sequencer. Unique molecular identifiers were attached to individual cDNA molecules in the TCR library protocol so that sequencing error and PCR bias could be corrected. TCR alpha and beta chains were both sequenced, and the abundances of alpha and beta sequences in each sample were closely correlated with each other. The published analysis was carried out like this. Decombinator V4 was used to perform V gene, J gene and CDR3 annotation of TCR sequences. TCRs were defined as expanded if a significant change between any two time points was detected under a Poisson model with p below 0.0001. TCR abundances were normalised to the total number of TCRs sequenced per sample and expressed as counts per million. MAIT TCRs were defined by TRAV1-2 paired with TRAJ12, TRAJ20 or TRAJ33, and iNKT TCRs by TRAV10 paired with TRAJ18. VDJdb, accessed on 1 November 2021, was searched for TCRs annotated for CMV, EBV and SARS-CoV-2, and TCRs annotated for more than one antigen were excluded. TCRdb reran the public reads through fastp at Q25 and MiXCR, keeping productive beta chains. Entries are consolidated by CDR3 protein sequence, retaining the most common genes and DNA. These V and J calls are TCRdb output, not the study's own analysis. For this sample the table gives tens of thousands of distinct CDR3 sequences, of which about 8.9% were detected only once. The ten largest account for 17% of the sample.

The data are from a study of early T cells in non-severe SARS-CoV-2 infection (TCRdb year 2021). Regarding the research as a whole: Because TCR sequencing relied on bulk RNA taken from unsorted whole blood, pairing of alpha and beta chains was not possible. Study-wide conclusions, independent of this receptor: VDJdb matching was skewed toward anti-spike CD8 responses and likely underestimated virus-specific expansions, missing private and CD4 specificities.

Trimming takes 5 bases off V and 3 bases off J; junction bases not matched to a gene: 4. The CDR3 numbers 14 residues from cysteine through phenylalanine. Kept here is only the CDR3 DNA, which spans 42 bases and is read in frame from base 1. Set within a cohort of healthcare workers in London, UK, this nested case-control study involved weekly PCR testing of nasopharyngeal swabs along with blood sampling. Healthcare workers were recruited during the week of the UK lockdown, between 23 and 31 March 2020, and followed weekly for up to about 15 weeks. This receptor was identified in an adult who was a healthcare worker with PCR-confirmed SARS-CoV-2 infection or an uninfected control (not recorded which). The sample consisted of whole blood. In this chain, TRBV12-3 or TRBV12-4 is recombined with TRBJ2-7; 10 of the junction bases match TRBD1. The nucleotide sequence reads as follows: TGTGCCAGCAGTCCCGGGACAGGGGTCTACGAGCAGTACTTC. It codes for CASSPGTGVYEQYF.